Shown below are 3 T cell receptor beta chains from a single sample sequenced in a study of beta chain features in type 1 diabetes. Expressed TCRB transcripts were sequenced, since all the RNA that had been isolated was reverse transcribed. Libraries were prepared by immunoSEQ multiplex PCR; TCRdb keeps only in-frame clonotypes and omits some of them. The table lists under 900,000 clones, 15% to 20% of them singletons, with 0.02% to 0.03% in the top ten. Sequencing was done on a sample of naive CD4+ T cells from blood. The receptors come from a woman in her late teens or twenties in good health.

The chain joins TRBV5-4 to TRBJ2-4; TRBD1 agrees at 8 bases. J gave up 5 bases and V 4 bases, and 11 bases lay outside the gene matches. CDR3 length: 16 amino acids. From germline, CDR1 is SGHNT and CDR2 YYREEE (reference sequence). This CDR3 reads CASSTQGARNQNIQYF. The DNA of the CDR3 is TGTGCCAGCAGCACGCAGGGGGCGAGAAACCAAAACATTCAGTACTTC.

This clone showed up just a few times. The J gene is TRBJ2-2, the V gene TRBV18; D is unclear. With 0 bases removed from V and 6 bases from J, the gap between germline ends came to 8 bases. The CDR3 sequence is 14 residues long. From germline, CDR1 is KGHSH and CDR2 LQKENI. CDR3 coding DNA: TGTGCCAGCTCACCACCGTCTTACCCCGGGGAGCTGTTTTTT. Its protein product is CASSPPSYPGELFF.

The gene calls are TRBV28 and TRBJ2-5; tentatively, D is TRBD1 (6 bases). This CDR3 region has 15 residues. In germline, CDR1 is MDHEN, CDR2 SYDVKM. The V end was cut by 3 bases, the J end by 3 bases, with 14 bases between. The CDR3 is CASSFGQGQKETQYF. In DNA, the CDR3 is TGTGCCAGCAGTTTCGGGCAGGGGCAAAAAGAGACCCAGTACTTC.